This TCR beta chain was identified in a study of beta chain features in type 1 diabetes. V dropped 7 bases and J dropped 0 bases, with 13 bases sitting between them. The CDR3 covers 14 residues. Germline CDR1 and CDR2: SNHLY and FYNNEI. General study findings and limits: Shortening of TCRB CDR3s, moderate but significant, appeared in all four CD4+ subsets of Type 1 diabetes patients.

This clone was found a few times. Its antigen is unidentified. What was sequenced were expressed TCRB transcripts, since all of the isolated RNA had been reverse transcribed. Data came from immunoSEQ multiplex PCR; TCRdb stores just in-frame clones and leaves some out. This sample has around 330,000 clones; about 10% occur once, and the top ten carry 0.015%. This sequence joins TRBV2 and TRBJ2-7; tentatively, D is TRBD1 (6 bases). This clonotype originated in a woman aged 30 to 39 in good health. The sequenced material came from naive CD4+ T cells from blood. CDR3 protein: CASKFSTGSYEQYF. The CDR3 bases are TGTGCCAGCAAATTTTCGACAGGCTCCTACGAGCAGTACTTC. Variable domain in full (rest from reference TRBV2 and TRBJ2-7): EPEVTQTPSHQVTQMGQEVILRCVPISNHLYFYWYRQILGQKVEFLVSFYNNEISEKSEIFDDQFSVERPDGSNFTLKIRSTKLEDSAMYFCASKFSTGSYEQYFGPGTRLTVT.